These 27 T cell receptor beta chains were sequenced from one sample in a study of glioma-infiltrating T cells after dendritic cell vaccination. Profiled with immunoSEQ multiplex PCR; TCRdb holds only in-frame clones, not every one. The sample consists of tens of thousands of clones, roughly 80% of them appearing once. The time point here: after dendritic cell vaccination, including at tumor progression/relapse. The material was blood, obtained after dendritic cell vaccination. The origin of the receptors is a human donor with glioblastoma.

This clone has just a few counts. The V and J genes are TRBV29-1 and TRBJ2-6; tentative D call: TRBD1 (5 bases). Germline CDR1 reads SQVTM; CDR2 reads ANQGSEA. V gave up 5 bases and J gave up 0 bases, with 8 bases separating them. This CDR3 has 14 residues. Here the CDR3 reads CSVLGASGANVLTF. CDR3 DNA sequence: TGCAGCGTTCTTGGGGCCTCTGGGGCCAACGTCCTGACTTTC.

The V gene is TRBV7-9, the J gene TRBJ1-1; 7 positions agree with TRBD1. Germline-derived CDR1 and CDR2 are SEHNR and FQNEAQ (reference sequence). This CDR3 has 15 amino acids. Trimming took 2 bases from V and 1 from J; bases not matched to a gene: 4. The CDR3, as DNA: TGTGCCAGCAGCTTATTACAGGGGACGAACACTGAAGCTTTCTTT. The encoded protein is CASSLLQGTNTEAFF.

The V and J genes are TRBV9 and TRBJ2-3; the match to TRBD2 covers 11 bases. Per the germline V gene, CDR1 is SGDLS and CDR2 is YYNGEE. The length of the CDR3 is 19 residues. V was clipped by 0 bases and J by 0 bases; unmatched bases: 9. The CDR3 region is CASSVELAGAELSTDTQYF. CDR3 nucleotides: TGTGCCAGCAGCGTAGAACTAGCGGGGGCCGAACTTAGCACAGATACGCAGTATTTT.

The chain combines TRBV7-9 with TRBJ2-7; D gene uncertain. The CDR3 runs 14 residues. CDR1 and CDR2 from the germline V gene are SEHNR and FQNEAQ (reference sequence). V dropped 1 base and J dropped 2 bases, with 9 bases sitting between them. The CDR3 DNA reads as TGTGCCAGCAGCTTAGTTCCGGTAACCTACGAGCAGTACTTC. It encodes CASSLVPVTYEQYF.

The chain joins TRBV4-2 to TRBJ2-3; 10 nucleotides agree with TRBD2. Germline CDR1 and CDR2: LGHNA and YNFKEQ. This CDR3 contains 16 residues. V was pared by 0 bases and J by 1 base, with 1 base of the junction left unmatched. The chain's CDR3 is CASSQDGTSGTDTQYF. DNA of the CDR3: TGTGCCAGCAGCCAAGACGGGACTAGCGGCACAGATACGCAGTATTTT.

The J gene is TRBJ2-2, the V gene TRBV6-6, with D perhaps TRBD1 (6 bases). This CDR3 spans 16 amino acids. Germline-derived CDR1 and CDR2 are MNHNY and SVGAGI (reference sequence). V lost 2 bases and J 0 bases, leaving 10 bases between the germline ends. CDR3 in amino acids: CASSYTGQTNTGELFF. The CDR3 DNA sequence: TGTGCCAGCAGTTACACAGGACAGACGAACACCGGGGAGCTGTTTTTT.

V gene TRBV2 combines with J gene TRBJ1-1; D uncertain. CDR1 and CDR2 from the germline V gene are SNHLY and FYNNEI. Trimming cost V 1 base and J 0 bases, with 9 bases left between them. This CDR3 is 15 amino acids long. The CDR3 DNA sequence: TGTGCCAGCAGTGAAGGGGCGGGTCTGAACACTGAAGCTTTCTTT. It encodes CASSEGAGLNTEAFF.

The chain joins TRBV27 to TRBJ1-5; D uncertain. The V and J ends lost 4 bases and 1 base respectively, with 14 bases between them. This CDR3 contains 16 residues. The germline V gene has CDR1 MNHEY and CDR2 SMNVEV (reference sequence). The CDR3 DNA is TGTGCCAGCAGTTCGTGGCCGGGAGAGAGCAATCAGCCCCAGCATTTT. Its protein is CASSSWPGESNQPQHF.

In its sample, this clone was seen a few times. V is TRBV4-1 and J is TRBJ1-3, with 9 bases fitting TRBD1. This CDR3 contains 17 residues. CDR1 and CDR2 (germline): MGHRA, YSYEKL. Losses at the gene ends were 0 bases for V and 2 bases for J; bases not matched to a gene: 5. CDR3 coding DNA: TGCGCCAGCAGCCAAGACGAGGACAGGGGACCTGGAAACACCATATATTTT. Amino acid sequence: CASSQDEDRGPGNTIYF.

CDR3 sequence: CASSEEAGTGTEAFF. CDR3 coding DNA: TGTGCCAGCAGTGAAGAGGCAGGGACTGGAACTGAAGCTTTCTTT. The chain uses TRBV6-1 and TRBJ1-1; the D gene is possibly TRBD1 (5 bases). The CDR3 is 15 residues long. Trimming removed 1 base from V and 5 bases from J, with 14 bases in between. Germline CDR1 reads MNHNS; CDR2 reads SASEGT.

The chain has TRBV11-1 and TRBJ1-2; D uncertain. Germline V gives CDR1 SGHAT, CDR2 FQDESV (reference sequence). V shed 6 bases and J shed 0 bases, with 8 bases lying between them. The CDR3 has 13 residues. In DNA, the CDR3 is TGTGCCAGCAGTAGAGCAACTAACTATGGCTACACCTTC. Amino acids: CASSRATNYGYTF.

The gene calls are TRBV19 and TRBJ1-5, with no clear D. With 5 bases removed from V and 4 bases from J, the gap between germline ends came to 15 bases. CDR1 LNHDA and CDR2 SQIVND come from the germline V gene (reference sequence). The CDR3 loop spans 15 amino acids. CDR3 sequence reads: CASSPPGSQNQPQHF. In DNA form, the CDR3 reads TGTGCCAGTAGTCCCCCGGGGAGTCAGAATCAGCCCCAGCATTTT.

This sequence joins TRBV7-2 and TRBJ2-1; 8 bases match TRBD1. Trimming removed 2 bases from V and 9 bases from J; junction bases left unmatched: 6. The CDR3 has 14 amino acids. CDR1 SGHTA and CDR2 FQGNSA come from the germline V gene. CDR3: CASSLIPGGGEQFF. The DNA for the CDR3 is TGTGCCAGCAGCTTAATCCCAGGGGGCGGTGAGCAGTTCTTC.

The V gene is TRBV30, the J gene TRBJ1-1; weak D call: TRBD1 (5 bases). The CDR3 length is 17 residues. Looked up from germline, CDR1 is GTSNPN and CDR2 is SVGIG (reference sequence). Between the trimmed V and J ends, which lost 0 bases and 0 bases, there was a span of 17 bases. The DNA of the CDR3 is TGTGCCTGGAGTGTACGGGCCGCAGGGCTGGTGAACACTGAAGCTTTCTTT. Its protein is CAWSVRAAGLVNTEAFF.

The chain employs TRBV2 and TRBJ1-1, with D possibly TRBD1 on 6 matching bases. Germline V gene lookup returns CDR1 SNHLY and CDR2 FYNNEI. V dropped 6 bases and J dropped 5 bases, with 13 bases sitting between them. This CDR3 is built from 13 residues. The CDR3 DNA reads as TGTGCCAGCAGCGGACAGTCGCTGACTGAAGCTTTCTTT. This codes for CASSGQSLTEAFF.

The chain carries TRBV5-6 and TRBJ1-1, with D perhaps matching TRBD1 (5 bases). CDR1 and CDR2 (germline): SGHDT, YYEEEE. The V and J ends lost 4 bases and 0 bases respectively, with 13 bases between them. This CDR3 is built from 15 residues. The DNA for the CDR3 is TGTGCCAGCAGCATGACAGCTCCTATGAACACTGAAGCTTTCTTT. Translating gives CASSMTAPMNTEAFF. Together with reference TRBV5-6 and TRBJ1-1, the CDR3 gives the full variable domain: DAGVTQSPTHLIKTRGQQVTLRCSPKSGHDTVSWYQQALGQGPQFIFQYYEEEERQRGNFPDRFSGHQFPNYSSELNVNALLLGDSALYLCASSMTAPMNTEAFFGQGTRLTVV.

This clone has only a few counts. The chain recombines TRBV15 with TRBJ1-1; maybe TRBD1 (5 bases). CDR1 is LNHNV and CDR2 is YYDKDF in the germline V gene (reference sequence). The CDR3 runs 15 residues. Trimming took off 3 bases at V and 4 bases at J, with 15 bases between the two ends. In nucleotides, the CDR3 is TGTGCCACCAGCAGCCAACCCCACCAGGGCACTGAAGCTTTCTTT. Translating it yields CATSSQPHQGTEAFF.

The chain couples TRBV15 to TRBJ2-5; TRBD1 is a possible D gene (6 bases). The CDR3 length is 14 residues. Germline V gives CDR1 LNHNV, CDR2 YYDKDF (reference sequence). Trimming stripped 0 bases from V and 5 bases from J, with 10 bases between. CDR3 sequence: CATSRDLTGETQYF. The CDR3, as DNA: TGTGCCACCAGCAGAGATCTAACAGGGGAGACCCAGTACTTC.

CDR3 protein: CASRGGFRPDYGYTF. CDR3 sequence (DNA): TGCGCCAGCAGAGGGGGCTTCCGGCCTGACTATGGCTACACCTTC. This chain joins TRBV5-1 and TRBJ1-2, with 7 bases matching TRBD1. The CDR3 has 15 residues. Germline V gene lookup returns CDR1 SGHRS and CDR2 YFSETQ. V trimming: 5 bases; J trimming: 3 bases; junction bases outside the gene matches: 10. The whole variable domain, filled in from reference TRBV5-1 and TRBJ1-2, reads KAGVTQTPRYLIKTRGQQVTLSCSPISGHRSVSWYQQTPGQGLQFLFEYFSETQRNKGNFPGRFSGRQFSNSRSEMNVSTLELGDSALYLCASRGGFRPDYGYTFGSGTRLTVV.

Regarding this clone: One end of the junction fails to match germline, which may point to a read error. The rearrangement joins TRBV7-2 to TRBJ2-4; 9 nucleotides agree with TRBD1. The CDR3 sequence is 14 residues long. CDR1 is SGHTA, CDR2 FQGNSA, per germline. This chain's CDR3 is CASSRGQGKDIQYF. CDR3 DNA sequence: TGTGCCAGCAGCCGGGGACAGGGCAAAGACATTCAGTACTTC.

The V and J genes are TRBV6-1 and TRBJ1-2; 7 bases are a match to TRBD1. The trim removed 0 bases at V and 8 bases at J, leaving 12 bases unmatched. This CDR3 has 16 residues. CDR1 MNHNS and CDR2 SASEGT come from the germline V gene. CDR3 bases: TGTGCCAGCAGTGAAGCTCAGCCCGGGGACAGTGGGGGCTACACCTTC. Translated: CASSEAQPGDSGGYTF.

The rearrangement uses TRBV7-8 and TRBJ2-5, with 9 bases identical to TRBD2. The CDR3 extends over 15 amino acids. J lost 8 bases, V lost 1 base, and 8 bases had no gene match. CDR1 and CDR2 (germline): SGHVS, FQNEAQ. Written as DNA, the CDR3 is TGTGCCAGCAGCTTAGGTGCTAGCGGGGCCCTAACCCAGTACTTC. It codes for CASSLGASGALTQYF.

The chain links TRBV7-9 to TRBJ1-4, with TRBD1 identical over 11 bases. J lost 8 bases, V lost 5 bases, and 13 bases had no gene match. This CDR3 is 17 amino acids long. Germline CDR1 SEHNR, CDR2 FQNEAQ (reference sequence). The CDR3 bases are TGTGCCAGCAGCCAGCCCGGACAGGGGGCCTTCAGAGAAAAACTGTTTTTT. This sequence encodes CASSQPGQGAFREKLFF.

A few counts support this clone. The rearrangement joins TRBV6-5 to TRBJ1-2, with D perhaps matching TRBD1 (6 bases). The germline CDR1 and CDR2 sequences are MNHEY and SVGAGI. The CDR3 consists of 14 residues. The germline V and J ends were trimmed by 8 bases and 3 bases, with 16 bases remaining between them. The CDR3 nucleotides read TGTGCCAGCTCCAGCGGACAGTACTACTATGGCTACACCTTC. As protein: CASSSGQYYYGYTF.

This chain uses TRBV5-7 with TRBJ1-4, with TRBD1 matching over 11 bases. TRBV5-7 is identified as an open reading frame with a role that is uncertain. V lost 4 bases, J lost 2 bases, and 1 base stayed unmatched. The CDR3 is 15 amino acids. The CDR3 loop reads CASSGQGATNEKLFF. The CDR3 nucleotides are TGTGCCAGCAGCGGACAGGGGGCGACTAATGAAAAACTGTTTTTT.

The V gene is TRBV5-1, the J gene TRBJ1-2, with 7 bases that match TRBD1. The CDR3 extends over 15 amino acids. The germline CDR1 and CDR2 sequences are SGHRS and YFSETQ. The ends lost 5 bases at V and 4 bases at J; junction bases unmatched: 11. The CDR3 DNA sequence: TGCGCCAGCAGTGCTGCCCGGGACAGCCTCTATGGCTACACCTTC. It is translated as CASSAARDSLYGYTF.

The chain employs TRBV7-6 and TRBJ2-1; weak D call: TRBD2 (6 bases). V was pared by 5 bases and J by 7 bases, with 18 bases between. This CDR3 is 15 amino acids long. Per germline, CDR1 SGHVS and CDR2 FNYEAQ. The CDR3: CASSKYGGSRNEQFF. The CDR3 nucleotides read TGTGCCAGCAGCAAATACGGGGGTTCTCGGAATGAGCAGTTCTTC.